The sequence of this T cell receptor beta chain was determined in a study of neoadjuvant anti-PD-1 for oral cavity cancer. Overall study: Patients without progression got a fourth dose around day 43.

Patients were newly diagnosed with stage II-IVA oral cavity squamous cell carcinoma without prior systemic or radiation treatment. PBMCs were not maintained or expanded in culture before analysis. The CDR3 is 15 amino acids. The germline V gene encodes CDR1 MNHNS and CDR2 SASEGT. Trimming at V came to 6 bases and at J to 7 bases, leaving 12 bases not matched to a gene. Sequencing used immunoSEQ multiplex PCR; TCRdb keeps in-frame clones, though not all of them. The profile shows some 20,000 clones, roughly 78% of them singletons. This clone was seen more than once but under ten times. The chain employs TRBV6-1 and TRBJ2-1; TRBD2 aligns across 7 bases. The receptor was derived from a person aged 40 to 85 with oral cavity squamous cell carcinoma. The starting material was PBMCs, obtained before nivolumab (anti-PD-1) treatment. The CDR3 loop reads CASRVSAGVNNEQFF. The CDR3 nucleotides are TGTGCCAGCAGGGTAAGCGCGGGAGTAAATAATGAGCAGTTCTTC.